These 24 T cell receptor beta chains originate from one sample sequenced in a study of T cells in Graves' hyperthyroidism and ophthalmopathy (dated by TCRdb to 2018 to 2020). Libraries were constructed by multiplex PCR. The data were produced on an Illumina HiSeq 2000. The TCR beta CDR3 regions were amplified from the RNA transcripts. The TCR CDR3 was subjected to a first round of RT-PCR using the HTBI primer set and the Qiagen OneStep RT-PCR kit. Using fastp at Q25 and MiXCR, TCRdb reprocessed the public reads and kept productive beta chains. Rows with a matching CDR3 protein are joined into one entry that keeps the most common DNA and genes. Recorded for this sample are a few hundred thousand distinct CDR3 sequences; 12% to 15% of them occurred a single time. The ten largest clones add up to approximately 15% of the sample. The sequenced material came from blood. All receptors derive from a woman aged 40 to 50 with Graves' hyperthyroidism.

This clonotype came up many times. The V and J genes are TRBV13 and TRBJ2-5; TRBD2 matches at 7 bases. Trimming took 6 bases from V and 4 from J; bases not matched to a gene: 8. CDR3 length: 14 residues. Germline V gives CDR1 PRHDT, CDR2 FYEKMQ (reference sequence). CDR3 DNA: TGTGCCAGCAGAAAGTGGGCGGGGGTAGAGACCCAGTACTTC. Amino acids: CASRKWAGVETQYF.

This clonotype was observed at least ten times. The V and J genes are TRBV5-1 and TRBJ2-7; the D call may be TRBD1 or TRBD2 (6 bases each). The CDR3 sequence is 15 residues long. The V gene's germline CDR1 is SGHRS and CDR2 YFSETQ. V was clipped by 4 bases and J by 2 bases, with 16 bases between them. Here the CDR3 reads CASSEGGSLAYEQYF. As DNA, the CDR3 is TGCGCCAGCAGCGAGGGGGGAAGCCTGGCCTACGAGCAGTACTTC. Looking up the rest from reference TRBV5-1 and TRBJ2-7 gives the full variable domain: KAGVTQTPRYLIKTRGQQVTLSCSPISGHRSVSWYQQTPGQGLQFLFEYFSETQRNKGNFPGRFSGRQFSNSRSEMNVSTLELGDSALYLCASSEGGSLAYEQYFGPGTRLTVT.

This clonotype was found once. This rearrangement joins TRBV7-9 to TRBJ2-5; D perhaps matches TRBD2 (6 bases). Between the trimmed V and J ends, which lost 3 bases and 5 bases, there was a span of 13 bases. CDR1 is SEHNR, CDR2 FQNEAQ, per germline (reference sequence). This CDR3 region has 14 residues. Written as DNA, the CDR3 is TGTGCCAGCAGCTTGGTTGGCGGGGCGGAGACCCAGTACTTC. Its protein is CASSLVGGAETQYF.

DNA of the CDR3: TGTGCCAGCAGTTATCCGACTAGCGGAGTGGGTTCCTACGAGCAGTACTTC. This translates into CASSYPTSGVGSYEQYF. V is TRBV6-2 or TRBV6-3 and J is TRBJ2-7, with 9 bases matching TRBD2. J lost 1 base, V lost 3 bases, and 10 bases had no gene match. The germline CDR1 and CDR2 sequences are MNHEY and SVGEGT. The CDR3 runs 17 residues.

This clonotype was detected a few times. This CDR3 reads CASSEPGRNTGELFF. CDR3 nucleotide sequence: TGTGCCAGCAGTGAACCAGGAAGGAACACCGGGGAGCTGTTTTTT. V is TRBV6-1 and J is TRBJ2-2; D is ambiguous. Germline V gene sequence: CDR1 MNHNS, CDR2 SASEGT. The CDR3 totals 15 residues. V gave up 2 bases and J gave up 1 base, with 8 bases separating them.

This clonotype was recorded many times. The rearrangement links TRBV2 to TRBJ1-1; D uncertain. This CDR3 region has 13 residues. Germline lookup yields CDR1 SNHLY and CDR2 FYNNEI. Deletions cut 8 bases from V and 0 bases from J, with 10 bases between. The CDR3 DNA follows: TGTGCCAGCCAGACTAATATGAACACTGAAGCTTTCTTT. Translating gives CASQTNMNTEAFF.

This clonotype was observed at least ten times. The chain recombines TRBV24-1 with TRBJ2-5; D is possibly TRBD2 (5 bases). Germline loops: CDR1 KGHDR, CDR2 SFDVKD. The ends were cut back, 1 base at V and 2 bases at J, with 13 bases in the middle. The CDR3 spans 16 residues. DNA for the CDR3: TGTGCCACCAGTGATTTCTGGGAGACCCATCAAGAGACCCAGTACTTC. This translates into CATSDFWETHQETQYF.

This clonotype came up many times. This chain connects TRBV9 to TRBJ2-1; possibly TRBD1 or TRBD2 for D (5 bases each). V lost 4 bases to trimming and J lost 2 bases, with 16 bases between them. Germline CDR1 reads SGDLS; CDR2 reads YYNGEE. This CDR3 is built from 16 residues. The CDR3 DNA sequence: TGTGCCAGCAGCCCCGGGACGGGTGCTACCTACAATGAGCAGTTCTTC. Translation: CASSPGTGATYNEQFF.

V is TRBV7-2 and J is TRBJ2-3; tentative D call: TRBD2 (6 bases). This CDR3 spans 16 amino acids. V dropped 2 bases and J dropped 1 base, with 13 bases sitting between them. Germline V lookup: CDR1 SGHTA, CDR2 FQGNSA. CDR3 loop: CASSLWVGGRTDTQYF. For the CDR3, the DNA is TGTGCCAGCAGCTTATGGGTGGGAGGCCGCACAGATACGCAGTATTTT.

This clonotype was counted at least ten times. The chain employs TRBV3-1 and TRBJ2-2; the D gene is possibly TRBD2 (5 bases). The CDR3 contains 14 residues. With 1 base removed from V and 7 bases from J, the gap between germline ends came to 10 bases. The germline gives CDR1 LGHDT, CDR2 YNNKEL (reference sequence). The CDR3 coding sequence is TGTGCCAGCAGCCAAGGAGGGATGGTCGGGGAGCTGTTTTTT. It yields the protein CASSQGGMVGELFF.

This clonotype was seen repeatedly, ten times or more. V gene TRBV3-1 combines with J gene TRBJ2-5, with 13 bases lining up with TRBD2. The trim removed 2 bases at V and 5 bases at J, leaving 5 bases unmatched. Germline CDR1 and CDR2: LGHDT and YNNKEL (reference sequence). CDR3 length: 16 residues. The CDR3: CASSQPLLAGGETQYF. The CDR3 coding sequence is TGTGCCAGCAGCCAACCCCTACTAGCGGGAGGGGAGACCCAGTACTTC.

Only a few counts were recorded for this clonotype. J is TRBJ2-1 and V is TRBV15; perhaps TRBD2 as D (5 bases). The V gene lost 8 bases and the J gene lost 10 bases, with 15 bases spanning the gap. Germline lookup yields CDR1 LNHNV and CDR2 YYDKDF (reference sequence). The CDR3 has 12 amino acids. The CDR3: CATEGRVGEQFF. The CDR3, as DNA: TGTGCCACCGAGGGCCGGGTCGGAGAGCAGTTCTTC.

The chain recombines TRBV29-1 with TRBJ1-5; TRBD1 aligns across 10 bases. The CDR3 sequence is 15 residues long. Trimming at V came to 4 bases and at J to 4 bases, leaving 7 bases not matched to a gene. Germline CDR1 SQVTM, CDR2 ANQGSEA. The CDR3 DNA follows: TGCAGCGTTGCTTCCGGGACAGGGGATAATCAGCCCCAGCATTTT. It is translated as CSVASGTGDNQPQHF.

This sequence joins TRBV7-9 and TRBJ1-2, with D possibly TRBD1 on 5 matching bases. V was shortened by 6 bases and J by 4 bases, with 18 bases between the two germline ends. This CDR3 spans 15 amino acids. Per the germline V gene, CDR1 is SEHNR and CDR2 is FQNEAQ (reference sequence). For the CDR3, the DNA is TGTGCCAGCAGAGCCCTACAGGTTACTACCTATGGCTACACCTTC. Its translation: CASRALQVTTYGYTF.

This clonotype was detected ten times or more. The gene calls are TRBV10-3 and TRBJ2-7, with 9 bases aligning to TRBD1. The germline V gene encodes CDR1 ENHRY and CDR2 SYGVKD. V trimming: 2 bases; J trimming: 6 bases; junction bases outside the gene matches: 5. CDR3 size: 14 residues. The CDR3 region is CAISEGTGGLEQYF. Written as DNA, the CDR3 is TGTGCCATCAGTGAGGGAACAGGGGGCCTCGAGCAGTACTTC.

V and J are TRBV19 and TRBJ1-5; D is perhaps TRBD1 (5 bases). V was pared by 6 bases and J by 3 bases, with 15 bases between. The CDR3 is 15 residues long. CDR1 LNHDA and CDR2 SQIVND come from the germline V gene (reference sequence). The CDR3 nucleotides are TGTGCCAGTAGAGGAACAGGACAACTCAATCAGCCCCAGCATTTT. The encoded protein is CASRGTGQLNQPQHF.

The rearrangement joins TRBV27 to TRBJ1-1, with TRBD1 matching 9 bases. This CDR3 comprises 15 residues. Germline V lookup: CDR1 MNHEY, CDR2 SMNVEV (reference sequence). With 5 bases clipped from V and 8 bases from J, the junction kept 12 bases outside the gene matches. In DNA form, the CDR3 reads TGTGCCAGCAGTGTTTCCGGGACAGGGTATGGAGAAGCTTTCTTT. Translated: CASSVSGTGYGEAFF.

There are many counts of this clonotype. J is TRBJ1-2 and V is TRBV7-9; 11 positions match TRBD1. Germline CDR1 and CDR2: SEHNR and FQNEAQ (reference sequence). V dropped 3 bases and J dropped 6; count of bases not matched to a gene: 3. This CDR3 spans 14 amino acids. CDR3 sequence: CASSLGQGENGYTF. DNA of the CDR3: TGTGCCAGCAGCTTGGGACAGGGGGAAAATGGCTACACCTTC.

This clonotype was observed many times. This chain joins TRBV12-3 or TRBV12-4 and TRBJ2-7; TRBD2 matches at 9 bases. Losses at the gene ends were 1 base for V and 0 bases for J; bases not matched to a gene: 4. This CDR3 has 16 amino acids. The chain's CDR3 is CASSLGGGRDSYEQYF. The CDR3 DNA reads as TGTGCCAGCAGTTTAGGGGGCGGGAGGGACTCCTACGAGCAGTACTTC.

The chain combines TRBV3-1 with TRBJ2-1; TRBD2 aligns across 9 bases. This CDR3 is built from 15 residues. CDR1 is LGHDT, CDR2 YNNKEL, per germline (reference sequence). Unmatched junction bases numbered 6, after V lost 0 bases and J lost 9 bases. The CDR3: CASSQERAGGREQFF. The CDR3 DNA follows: TGTGCCAGCAGCCAAGAGAGGGCGGGAGGGCGTGAGCAGTTCTTC.

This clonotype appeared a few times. The CDR3 reads CASSIGTGGSYTF. As DNA, the CDR3 is TGTGCCAGTAGTATCGGGACAGGGGGCAGCTACACCTTC. The chain uses TRBV19 and TRBJ1-2; 12 nucleotides line up with TRBD1. V was clipped by 3 bases and J by 9 bases; unmatched bases: 2. This CDR3 has 13 amino acids. Germline V lookup: CDR1 LNHDA, CDR2 SQIVND (reference sequence).

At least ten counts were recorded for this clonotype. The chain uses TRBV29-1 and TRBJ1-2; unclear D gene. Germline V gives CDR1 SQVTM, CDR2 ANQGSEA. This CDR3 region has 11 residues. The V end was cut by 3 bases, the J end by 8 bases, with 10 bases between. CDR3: CSVEVRAGYTF. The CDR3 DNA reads TGCAGCGTTGAGGTCCGGGCGGGCTACACCTTC.

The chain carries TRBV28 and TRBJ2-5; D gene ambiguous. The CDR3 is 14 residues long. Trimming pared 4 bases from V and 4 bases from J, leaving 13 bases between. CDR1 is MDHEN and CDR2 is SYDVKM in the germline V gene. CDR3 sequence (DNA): TGTGCCAGCAGTTACCGGTGGGCGACAGAGACCCAGTACTTC. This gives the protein CASSYRWATETQYF.

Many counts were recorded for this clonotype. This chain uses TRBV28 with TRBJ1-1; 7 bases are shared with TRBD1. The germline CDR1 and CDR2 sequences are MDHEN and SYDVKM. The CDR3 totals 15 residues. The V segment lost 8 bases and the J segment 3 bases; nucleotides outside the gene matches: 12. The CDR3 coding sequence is TGTGCCAGCGAATCATACAGGGGTTCCGACACTGAAGCTTTCTTT. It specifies CASESYRGSDTEAFF.